A selection of T cell receptor beta chains follows, all from one sample in a study of technical replicates of blood from a few donors. Data came from immunoSEQ multiplex PCR; TCRdb stores just in-frame clones and leaves some out. The table shows about 69,000 clones, with over 75% occurring only once. Material for sequencing was PBMCs. Receptor source: a human donor in good health. Some clones in this sample may be carry-over from other donors' samples. The CDR3 runs from the conserved cysteine through the conserved F or W. The order of the fields is D gene, J gene, V gene, clone size, CDR3 DNA, CDR3 protein. The D gene is left open where the match is weak. Clone size is stated in some rows and not others, as once, few, many or a class when expanded.

TRBD2,TRBJ2-5,TRBV4-1,.,TGCGCCAGCAGCCTCGAAACGGGGGGAGAAGAGACCCAGTACTTC,CASSLETGGEETQYF
.,TRBJ1-2,TRBV23-1,.,TGCGCCAGCAGTCATAACGGACTAGGGATTAAGAACTCTATTGGCTACACCTTC,CASSHNGLGIKNSIGYTF
TRBD1,TRBJ2-1,TRBV6-1,.,TGTGCCAGCAGTGAAGGGGACAGGGCCAATGAGCAGTTCTTC,CASSEGDRANEQFF
.,TRBJ1-3,TRBV15,.,TGTGCCACCAGCAGGGCAATATCTGGAAACACCATATATTTT,CATSRAISGNTIYF
TRBD1,TRBJ1-2,TRBV7-2,.,TGTGCCAGCAGCTTAGTTACAGGGGCTAGCTATGGCTACACCTTC,CASSLVTGASYGYTF
TRBD1,TRBJ2-7,TRBV5-6,.,TGTGCCAGCTTCCGGGACAGGGGGGCCCGCAGCGAGCAGTACTTC,CASFRDRGARSEQYF
.,TRBJ2-7,TRBV6-5,.,TGTGCCAGCAGTTTCTCAGACGGGTCCTACGAGCAGTACTTC,CASSFSDGSYEQYF
TRBD2,TRBJ2-3,TRBV10-1,.,TGCGCCAGCAATTACGGGAGGTTCGCAGATACGCAGTATTTT,CASNYGRFADTQYF
TRBD2,TRBJ2-5,TRBV2,.,TGTGCCAGCATTCAACTAGCGGGAGTAGGAGAGACCCAGTACTTC,CASIQLAGVGETQYF
TRBD1,TRBJ1-4,TRBV18,.,TGTGCCAGCTCAGCATTCCGGGACAGGGTTAATGAAAAACTGTTTTTT,CASSAFRDRVNEKLFF
TRBD2,TRBJ2-3,TRBV2,.,TGTGCCATTCTGAGCGGGGCAGATACGCAGTATTTT,CAILSGADTQYF
.,TRBJ2-1,TRBV7-9,.,TGTGCCAGCAGCTTAGGGAGCGGGCTTTCCTACAATGAGCAGTTCTTC,CASSLGSGLSYNEQFF
TRBD2,TRBJ2-7,TRBV2,.,TGTGCCAGCAGACCTACTAGCGGACGCTCCTACGAGCAGTACTTC,CASRPTSGRSYEQYF
.,TRBJ2-4,TRBV6-1,.,TGTGCCAGCTGCGGATTGGAGAACATTCAGTACTTC,CASCGLENIQYF
TRBD2,TRBJ2-7,TRBV4-3,.,TGCGCCAGCAGCCAAGATCGGGAGGGTAATGCCGAGCAGTACTTC,CASSQDREGNAEQYF
TRBD2,TRBJ2-1,TRBV7-6,.,TGTGCCAGCAGCTGGGGAGGGGATGAGCAGTTCTTC,CASSWGGDEQFF
TRBD2,TRBJ2-1,TRBV5-1,.,TGCGCCAGCAGCTTGGCAGTCGGGGGGGTTTTTTATGAGCAGTTCTTC,CASSLAVGGVFYEQFF
TRBD2,TRBJ2-7,TRBV25-1,.,TGTGCCAGCAGTGGCGGGGGGGGACTAGCGTACGAGCAGTACTTC,CASSGGGGLAYEQYF
.,TRBJ2-1,TRBV29-1,.,TGCAGCGTTGAAGGTGGACAGAATGAGCAGTTCTTC,CSVEGGQNEQFF
TRBD2,TRBJ2-1,TRBV7-3,once,TGTGCCAGTGGCGGGGGGGCGGGTGGTGAGCAGTTCTTC,CASGGGAGGEQFF
TRBD1,TRBJ1-1,TRBV5-1,.,TGCGCCAGCAGATACACAGGGGACAACACTGAAGCTTTCTTT,CASRYTGDNTEAFF
TRBD1,TRBJ1-1,TRBV7-9,.,TGTGCCAGCAGCCTATCGCCGGGACAGGGGACTGAAGCTTTCTTT,CASSLSPGQGTEAFF
TRBD1,TRBJ2-1,TRBV11-2,few,TGTGCCAGCAGCCCTACAGGGGTCTGGCGGAATGAGCAGTTCTTC,CASSPTGVWRNEQFF